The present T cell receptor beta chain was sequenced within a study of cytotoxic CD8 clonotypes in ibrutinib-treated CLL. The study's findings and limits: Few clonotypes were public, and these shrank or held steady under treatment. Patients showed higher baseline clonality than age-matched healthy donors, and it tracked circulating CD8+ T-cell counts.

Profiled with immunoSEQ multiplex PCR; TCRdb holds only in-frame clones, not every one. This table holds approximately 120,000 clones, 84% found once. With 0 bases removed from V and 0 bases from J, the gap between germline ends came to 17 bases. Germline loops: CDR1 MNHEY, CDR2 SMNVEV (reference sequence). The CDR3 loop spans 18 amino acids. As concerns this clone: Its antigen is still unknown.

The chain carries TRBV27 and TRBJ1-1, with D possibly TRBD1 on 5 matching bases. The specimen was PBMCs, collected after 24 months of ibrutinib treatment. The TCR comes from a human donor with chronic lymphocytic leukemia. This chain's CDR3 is CASSLSFRVGTMNTEAFF. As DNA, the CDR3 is TGTGCCAGCAGTTTATCGTTTAGGGTCGGGACGATGAACACTGAAGCTTTCTTT.